This is a list of T cell receptor beta chains from one sample in a study of post-analysis software for immune sequencing data. A single record per CDR3 protein comes from TCRdb applying MiXCR to the PCR reads. This sample has roughly 570,000 distinct CDR3 sequences; around 34% occur once, and the top ten carry about 5.6%. The sample was blood. These receptors came from a girl younger than 18 with multiple sclerosis. Each CDR3 is given without its conserved first and last residue. The order of the fields is J gene, V gene, CDR3 protein.

J gene: TRBJ1-4; V gene: TRBV24-1; CDR3 protein: ATSDLDRPNEKLF
J gene: TRBJ2-3; V gene: TRBV14; CDR3 protein: ASSQEGGTLYYTDTQY
J gene: TRBJ1-1; V gene: TRBV20-1; CDR3 protein: SARTETRRFTEAF
J gene: TRBJ2-7; V gene: TRBV7-9; CDR3 protein: ASSGETGRPYEQY
J gene: TRBJ1-2; V gene: TRBV7-6; CDR3 protein: ASSRLPGGGYT
J gene: TRBJ2-3; V gene: TRBV7-9; CDR3 protein: ASSLEGRLGDTQY
J gene: TRBJ2-3; V gene: TRBV7-9; CDR3 protein: ASSLDPSGGADTQY
J gene: TRBJ2-1; V gene: TRBV6-5; CDR3 protein: ASSYGGSGIDEQF
J gene: TRBJ2-3; V gene: TRBV10-1; CDR3 protein: ASSERGGPTDTQY
J gene: TRBJ2-4; V gene: TRBV11-2; CDR3 protein: ASSPPDLGEQY
J gene: TRBJ2-3; V gene: TRBV20-1; CDR3 protein: SATRTSGTDTQY
J gene: TRBJ1-5; V gene: TRBV12-3/TRBV12-4; CDR3 protein: ASSFEGRGNQPQH
J gene: TRBJ2-5; V gene: TRBV7-7; CDR3 protein: ASSPQVGQETQY
J gene: TRBJ1-2; V gene: TRBV7-9; CDR3 protein: ASSYGQGLPYGYT
J gene: TRBJ2-5; V gene: TRBV7-9; CDR3 protein: ASSPGLVGETQY
J gene: TRBJ2-5; V gene: TRBV7-8; CDR3 protein: AGGLGEKETQY
J gene: TRBJ2-3; V gene: TRBV20-1; CDR3 protein: SAASPDTQY
J gene: TRBJ1-2; V gene: TRBV29-1; CDR3 protein: SAAEEGSTFYGYT
J gene: TRBJ2-1; V gene: TRBV7-2; CDR3 protein: ASSGPTSWVEEQF
J gene: TRBJ2-2; V gene: TRBV7-9; CDR3 protein: ATWEPPNTGELF
J gene: TRBJ1-1; V gene: TRBV7-2; CDR3 protein: ASSLARRVRDTEAF
J gene: TRBJ2-5; V gene: TRBV9; CDR3 protein: ASSVVQGGQETQY
J gene: TRBJ2-1; V gene: TRBV3-1; CDR3 protein: ASSQGRAPYNEQF
J gene: TRBJ1-4; V gene: TRBV3-1; CDR3 protein: ASSPRRREVNEKLF
J gene: TRBJ1-1; V gene: TRBV2; CDR3 protein: ASSRLHVNTEAF
J gene: TRBJ2-3; V gene: TRBV5-1; CDR3 protein: ASSEGQADTQY
J gene: TRBJ2-6; V gene: TRBV5-1; CDR3 protein: ASSLGDSGANVLT
J gene: TRBJ2-1; V gene: TRBV6-6; CDR3 protein: ASSYSSGLADNEQF
J gene: TRBJ2-1; V gene: TRBV10-3; CDR3 protein: AISEGGGPAIEQF
J gene: TRBJ2-2; V gene: TRBV11-2; CDR3 protein: ASSLDGLAGGRATGELF
J gene: TRBJ2-1; V gene: TRBV20-1; CDR3 protein: GARGVLGLEPEGEQF
J gene: TRBJ2-3; V gene: TRBV4-1; CDR3 protein: ASSQDPGRGGADTQY
J gene: TRBJ2-5; V gene: TRBV4-1; CDR3 protein: ASSQDHSRSETQY
J gene: TRBJ1-1; V gene: TRBV20-1; CDR3 protein: SARLDRGLNTEAF
J gene: TRBJ1-1; V gene: TRBV7-3; CDR3 protein: ASSFGGRTEAF
J gene: TRBJ1-5; V gene: TRBV6-6; CDR3 protein: ASSYSIQASNQPQH
J gene: TRBJ2-4; V gene: TRBV2; CDR3 protein: AARREGINIQY
J gene: TRBJ2-1; V gene: TRBV19; CDR3 protein: ASSTNTGGSYNEQF
J gene: TRBJ1-5; V gene: TRBV5-1; CDR3 protein: ASSPGTGNQPQH
J gene: TRBJ2-5; V gene: TRBV5-1; CDR3 protein: ASSFQGPGQY
J gene: TRBJ1-1; V gene: TRBV10-3; CDR3 protein: AISDWDRGNTEAF
J gene: TRBJ1-1; V gene: TRBV5-1; CDR3 protein: ASSLNTGLPEAF
J gene: TRBJ1-1; V gene: TRBV5-1; CDR3 protein: ASSPGQGILDTEVF
J gene: TRBJ2-5; V gene: TRBV6-6; CDR3 protein: ASSYVLADQETQY
J gene: TRBJ2-1; V gene: TRBV12-3/TRBV12-4; CDR3 protein: ASSLGRRF
J gene: TRBJ1-2; V gene: TRBV29-1; CDR3 protein: SVPETWTASSWGYT
J gene: TRBJ2-3; V gene: TRBV2; CDR3 protein: AKTSGEDTQY
J gene: TRBJ2-7; V gene: TRBV11-2; CDR3 protein: ASSLGYRRANYEQY
J gene: TRBJ2-1; V gene: TRBV9; CDR3 protein: ASSSGQVGGEQF
J gene: TRBJ2-3; V gene: TRBV20-1; CDR3 protein: SAPRTGAYTDTQY
J gene: TRBJ2-2; V gene: TRBV27; CDR3 protein: ASSHTAGELF
J gene: TRBJ1-1; V gene: TRBV5-1; CDR3 protein: ASSLHLGGSEAF